One and the same sample provided the 19 T cell receptor beta chains below, sequenced in a study of T cells after yellow fever vaccination. TCRdb analysed the 5' RACE reads with MiXCR anew, one entry per CDR3 protein. The sample consists of a few hundred thousand distinct CDR3 sequences, around 6.5% of them appearing once. Specimen: PBMCs, collected 5 days after the yellow fever booster vaccination. The receptors shown here come from a man in his thirties or forties who received the YFV17D yellow fever vaccine.

In its sample, this clonotype was seen many times. The chain has TRBV6-1 and TRBJ2-7, with D hard to call. Germline loops: CDR1 MNHNS, CDR2 SASEGT. This CDR3 spans 14 amino acids. The V end was cut by 7 bases, the J end by 0 bases, with 13 bases between. CDR3 sequence: CASMERPSSYEQYF. CDR3 DNA sequence: TGTGCCAGCATGGAACGGCCTAGCTCCTACGAGCAGTACTTC.

This clonotype has a count of ten or more. The chain recombines TRBV11-2 with TRBJ2-3; 10 positions match TRBD2. From germline, CDR1 is SGHAT and CDR2 FQNNGV. The junction had 14 bases not matched to a gene; V was cut back by 4 bases and J by 4 bases. This CDR3 has 18 residues. CDR3 in amino acids: CASSYSSGGGRGADTQYF. CDR3 sequence (DNA): TGTGCCAGCAGCTACTCTAGCGGGGGCGGGAGGGGGGCAGATACGCAGTATTTT.

This clonotype has ten or more counts. The chain has TRBV3-1 and TRBJ2-5; D may be TRBD1 (5 bases). CDR3 length: 15 amino acids. Germline-derived CDR1 and CDR2 are LGHDT and YNNKEL (reference sequence). Trimming cost V 6 bases and J 5 bases, with 19 bases left between them. This CDR3 is CASSPIQGSGETQYF. Written as DNA, the CDR3 is TGTGCCAGCAGTCCGATTCAAGGCTCAGGGGAGACCCAGTACTTC.

The table lists this clonotype with many counts. CDR3 coding DNA: TGCGCCAGCAGCCACGGAATAGCGGGAGTGTACGAGCAGTACTTC. It encodes CASSHGIAGVYEQYF. The chain has TRBV4-1 and TRBJ2-7; TRBD2 matches at 9 bases. V was clipped by 3 bases and J by 4 bases; unmatched bases: 7. In germline, CDR1 is MGHRA, CDR2 YSYEKL. This CDR3 comprises 15 residues.

This clonotype came up many times. This chain joins TRBV5-8 and TRBJ2-2; 14 bases align to TRBD2. Per the germline V gene, CDR1 is SGHTS and CDR2 is YDEGEE. The CDR3 runs 17 residues. The junction had 8 bases not matched to a gene; V was cut back by 6 bases and J by 4 bases. Here the CDR3 reads CASKASTSGRGTGELFF. CDR3 bases: TGTGCCAGCAAGGCTTCGACTAGCGGGAGGGGCACCGGGGAGCTGTTTTTT.

This clonotype was found a few times. The chain carries TRBV30 and TRBJ2-3; the D is unclear. Per the germline V gene, CDR1 is GTSNPN and CDR2 is SVGIG (reference sequence). This CDR3 contains 13 residues. Deletions cut 4 bases from V and 0 bases from J, with 8 bases between. CDR3 region: CAWKFGSTDTQYF. In DNA, the CDR3 is TGTGCCTGGAAATTCGGAAGCACAGATACGCAGTATTTT. Looking up the rest from reference TRBV30 and TRBJ2-3 gives the full variable domain: SQTIHQWPATLVQPVGSPLSLECTVEGTSNPNLYWYRQAAGRGLQLLFYSVGIGQISSEVPQNLSASRPQDRQFILSSKKLLLSDSGFYLCAWKFGSTDTQYFGPGTRLTVL.

This clonotype was picked up many times. V usage is TRBV5-1 and J usage is TRBJ1-1; the match to TRBD1 covers 7 bases. Germline assignment: CDR1 SGHRS and CDR2 YFSETQ. This CDR3 has 15 amino acids. V shed 2 bases, J shed 0 bases, and the junction held 4 bases outside the gene matches. The CDR3 DNA sequence: TGCGCCAGCAGCTTTCAGGGGGAGATGAACACTGAAGCTTTCTTT. The encoded protein is CASSFQGEMNTEAFF.

This CDR3 is CSARIRAGEQYF. The CDR3 nucleotides are TGCAGTGCTAGAATTCGGGCGGGCGAGCAGTACTTC. The genes are TRBV20-1 and TRBJ2-7, with a weak D call TRBD2 (5 bases). The V gene's germline CDR1 is DFQATT and CDR2 SNEGSKA (reference sequence). V dropped 2 bases and J dropped 6 bases, with 11 bases sitting between them. CDR3 length: 12 amino acids.

Concerning this clonotype itself: This may arise from a read error, as a much more abundant clone is one base away. The CDR3 protein is CASSRLTGVFGEQYF. The CDR3 nucleotides read TGTGCCAGCAGTCGACTGACAGGGGTGTTCGGCGAGCAGTACTTC. J is TRBJ2-7 and V is TRBV27, with TRBD1 matching over 8 bases. The CDR3 length is 15 residues. The junction had 12 bases not matched to a gene; V was cut back by 5 bases and J by 6 bases. CDR1 is MNHEY, CDR2 SMNVEV, per germline (reference sequence).

This clonotype has ten or more counts. V usage is TRBV4-3 and J usage is TRBJ2-7; unclear D gene. Germline loops: CDR1 LGHNA, CDR2 YSLEER. V was cut by 0 bases and J by 2 bases, with 8 bases left in between. The CDR3 extends over 14 amino acids. CDR3 residues: CASSQDSRAYEQYF. The CDR3 DNA is TGCGCCAGCAGCCAAGATAGCCGTGCCTACGAGCAGTACTTC.

Ten or more counts support this clonotype. The rearrangement links TRBV10-3 to TRBJ2-1; either TRBD1 or TRBD2 may supply D (5 bases each). Trimming took off 7 bases at V and 10 bases at J, with 17 bases between the two ends. Germline V gene data show CDR1 as ENHRY and CDR2 as SYGVKD. The CDR3 has 13 residues. CDR3 nucleotide sequence: TGTGCCATCACTAGCCGGACACCCGAAGAGCAGTTCTTC. Protein sequence: CAITSRTPEEQFF.

This clonotype was seen a few times. V and J are TRBV21-1 and TRBJ1-2. TRBV21-1 is labeled a pseudogene. This CDR3 is built from 22 residues. The CDR3 nucleotides are TGTGCCAGCAGCAAAGAACTGAGAACCTACCCCAGAACGTGGGCCCAGAACTATGGCTACACCTTC. This translates into CASSKELRTYPRTWAQNYGYTF.

This clonotype was seen repeatedly, ten times or more. This chain connects TRBV7-3 to TRBJ2-1; D is ambiguous. This CDR3 has 12 amino acids. The germline gives CDR1 SGHTA, CDR2 FQGTGA. Trimming shortened V by 5 bases and J by 10 bases, and 12 bases separated the two germline ends. The CDR3 loop reads CASSPHPGEQFF. In DNA form, the CDR3 reads TGTGCCAGCAGCCCACACCCCGGGGAGCAGTTCTTC.

This clonotype occurred a few times. This sequence joins TRBV9 and TRBJ2-1, with D maybe TRBD1 (5 bases). This CDR3 comprises 13 residues. The V gene lost 0 bases and the J gene lost 5 bases, with 6 bases spanning the gap. Germline V lookup: CDR1 SGDLS, CDR2 YYNGEE. In DNA form, the CDR3 reads TGTGCCAGCAGCGTAGAAGGGGACAATGAGCAGTTCTTC. It codes for CASSVEGDNEQFF.

The table lists this clonotype with many counts. This sequence joins TRBV2 and TRBJ2-3; D unresolved. The CDR3 has 14 amino acids. V was clipped by 6 bases and J by 0 bases, with 10 bases between them. Germline CDR1 reads SNHLY; CDR2 reads FYNNEI. The CDR3 sequence: CASRDVASTDTQYF. Here the CDR3 DNA reads TGTGCCAGCAGGGACGTCGCTAGCACAGATACGCAGTATTTT.

This clonotype occurred a few times. The V gene is TRBV7-9, the J gene TRBJ2-1, with 9 positions matching TRBD1. The CDR3 totals 15 residues. The V gene's germline CDR1 is SEHNR and CDR2 FQNEAQ (reference sequence). V was clipped by 6 bases and J by 3 bases; unmatched bases: 6. CDR3 sequence reads: CASRSPGQGYNEQFF. DNA of the CDR3: TGTGCCAGCAGGTCTCCGGGACAGGGCTACAATGAGCAGTTCTTC.

This clonotype was seen a few times. The rearrangement uses TRBV29-1 and TRBJ2-7, with 12 bases fitting TRBD2. V was clipped by 0 bases and J by 6 bases; unmatched bases: 0. This CDR3 spans 13 amino acids. The germline V gene has CDR1 SQVTM and CDR2 ANQGSEA. The CDR3 DNA follows: TGCAGCGTTGAAGAACTAGCGGGAGGCGAGCAGTACTTC. This sequence encodes CSVEELAGGEQYF.

This clonotype was counted ten times or more. The V gene is TRBV20-1, the J gene TRBJ2-1, with 7 bases identical to TRBD1. This CDR3 has 14 amino acids. Trimming cost V 3 bases and J 8 bases; bases outside gene matches: 10. CDR1 DFQATT and CDR2 SNEGSKA come from the germline V gene (reference sequence). The CDR3 nucleotides are TGCAGTGCTAGTGAAGGGGGCGAGGGCGATGAGCAGTTCTTC. Protein product: CSASEGGEGDEQFF.

The chain combines TRBV29-1 with TRBJ2-1; 13 bases agree with TRBD2. Germline lookup yields CDR1 SQVTM and CDR2 ANQGSEA. J gave up 9 bases and V 5 bases, and 10 bases lay outside the gene matches. This CDR3 is built from 15 residues. The CDR3 DNA sequence: TGCAGCGTTAAAAAGGAGGGACTAGCGGGACGTGAGCAGTTCTTC. Encoded protein: CSVKKEGLAGREQFF.